This T cell receptor beta chain was obtained from a study of shared clonotypes between healthy human individuals. Naive CD8 cells, CD45RO-negative and positively selected for CCR7, excluded terminally differentiated effector memory CD45RA+ cells. Trimming at V came to 5 bases and at J to 5 bases, leaving 6 bases not matched to a gene. In germline, CDR1 is MNHEY, CDR2 SMNVEV (reference sequence). This CDR3 is built from 15 residues. TCRdb's copy holds only in-frame clones and misses some; the assay was immunoSEQ multiplex PCR. The sample contains around 2,100,000 clones, about 95% of which appear only once.

The clonotype comes from a man between 18 and 35 years old in good health. The genes are TRBV27 and TRBJ2-7, with 13 nucleotides matching TRBD2. Sequenced: naive CD8+ T cells sorted from blood. CDR3 DNA sequence: TGTGCCAGCAGTCCTGGGACTAGCGGGGTGAACGAGCAGTACTTC. Translated, it gives CASSPGTSGVNEQYF.